Below are 26 T cell receptor beta chains sequenced from a single sample in a study of T cells in Graves' hyperthyroidism and ophthalmopathy. TCR beta CDR3 sequences were amplified from RNA transcripts. TCR CDR3 regions were first amplified by RT-PCR with HTBI primers. MiXCR was run by TCRdb on the multiplex PCR reads, yielding one entry per CDR3 protein. The sample consists of hundreds of thousands of distinct CDR3 sequences, around 20% of them appearing once. Sequenced material: blood. The receptors shown here come from a man aged 35 to 55 with Graves' ophthalmopathy.

The chain links TRBV6-1 to TRBJ1-5; TRBD1 matches 7 bases. The CDR3 length is 15 residues. Losses at the gene ends were 4 bases for V and 1 base for J; bases not matched to a gene: 4. Per germline, CDR1 MNHNS and CDR2 SASEGT. In DNA form, the CDR3 reads TGTGCCAGCAGTGGAGACAGGGTGAGCAATCAGCCCCAGCATTTT. Amino acid sequence: CASSGDRVSNQPQHF.

The CDR3 loop reads CASSYGGSYEQYF. The CDR3 DNA reads TGCGCCAGCAGCTACGGCGGATCCTACGAGCAGTACTTC. This chain links TRBV5-1 with TRBJ2-7; no definite D call. Trimming removed 3 bases from V and 1 base from J, with 8 bases in between. The CDR3 consists of 13 residues. CDR1 is SGHRS and CDR2 is YFSETQ in the germline V gene.

This clonotype was seen many times. V is TRBV3-1 and J is TRBJ2-7; a weak D match, TRBD1 (6 bases). Germline V gives CDR1 LGHDT, CDR2 YNNKEL (reference sequence). Trimming removed 3 bases from V and 9 bases from J, with 24 bases in between. There are 16 residues in the CDR3. CDR3 residues: CASSQAIVTGLGGQYF. The CDR3 bases are TGTGCCAGCAGCCAGGCTATAGTGACAGGCCTTGGCGGGCAGTACTTC.

The rearrangement joins TRBV4-1 to TRBJ2-1; TRBD2 agrees at 11 bases. Germline values: CDR1 MGHRA, CDR2 YSYEKL. This CDR3 region has 17 residues. The V gene end was trimmed by 2 bases and the J gene end by 4 bases; junction bases not matched to a gene: 7. CDR3 in DNA: TGCGCCAGCAGCCAATCTAGCGGGGGGCTCCTTTACAATGAGCAGTTCTTC. Translating it yields CASSQSSGGLLYNEQFF.

This clonotype was seen more than once but under ten times. The rearrangement links TRBV4-1 to TRBJ2-1; 7 nucleotides align to TRBD2. The CDR3 is 16 residues long. Germline CDR1 reads MGHRA; CDR2 reads YSYEKL. J was trimmed by 0 bases and V by 4 bases; bases with no gene match: 6. CDR3 region: CASSRFASGSYNEQFF. CDR3 in DNA: TGCGCCAGCAGCCGCTTTGCTAGCGGCTCCTACAATGAGCAGTTCTTC.

The chain combines TRBV27 with TRBJ1-2; 8 bases agree with TRBD1. V lost 5 bases to trimming and J lost 3 bases; unmatched junction nucleotides: 5. The CDR3 has 14 residues. Germline values: CDR1 MNHEY, CDR2 SMNVEV (reference sequence). CDR3 DNA sequence: TGTGCCAGCAGTGTGACAGGGGCGTACTATGGCTACACCTTC. This sequence encodes CASSVTGAYYGYTF.

This clonotype was seen more than once but under ten times. The chain carries TRBV19 and TRBJ2-2; TRBD1 matches at 7 bases. The CDR3 extends over 14 amino acids. Looked up from germline, CDR1 is LNHDA and CDR2 is SQIVND (reference sequence). J gave up 3 bases and V 5 bases, and 3 bases lay outside the gene matches. The CDR3 DNA sequence: TGTGCCAGTAGTTGGACAGGCTACACCGGGGAGCTGTTTTTT. The encoded protein is CASSWTGYTGELFF. Together with reference TRBV19 and TRBJ2-2, the CDR3 gives the full variable domain: DGGITQSPKYLFRKEGQNVTLSCEQNLNHDAMYWYRQDPGQGLRLIYYSQIVNDFQKGDIAEGYSVSREKKESFPLTVTSAQKNPTAFYLCASSWTGYTGELFFGEGSRLTVL.

The rearrangement uses TRBV7-3 and TRBJ1-1, with D perhaps matching TRBD1 (5 bases). V lost 2 bases and J lost 11, with 15 bases in between. CDR3 length: 13 amino acids. From germline, CDR1 is SGHTA and CDR2 FQGTGA. CDR3 DNA: TGTGCCAGCAGCTTAGGCGGGGCGACTGGGGCTTTCTTT. Amino acids: CASSLGGATGAFF.

This clonotype was counted a few times. The rearrangement joins TRBV9 to TRBJ2-7; 11 bases match TRBD2. The CDR3 length is 15 residues. The V segment lost 1 base and the J segment 3 bases; nucleotides outside the gene matches: 3. From germline, CDR1 is SGDLS and CDR2 YYNGEE. The CDR3 region has the DNA TGTGCCAGCAGCGTATCCGGGACTAGCGGCTACGAGCAGTACTTC. Protein product: CASSVSGTSGYEQYF.

This clonotype was counted ten times or more. This chain connects TRBV10-3 to TRBJ1-2; 8 nucleotides line up with TRBD1. Germline values: CDR1 ENHRY, CDR2 SYGVKD. The ends lost 8 bases at V and 4 bases at J; junction bases unmatched: 6. This CDR3 has 13 amino acids. In DNA, the CDR3 is TGTGCCATCGCGACAGGGGAGGGCTATGGCTACACCTTC. This sequence encodes CAIATGEGYGYTF.

This clonotype was seen a handful of times. The chain carries TRBV5-1 and TRBJ2-7; perhaps TRBD2 as D (6 bases). The germline V and J ends were trimmed by 4 bases and 2 bases, with 16 bases remaining between them. Germline V gives CDR1 SGHRS, CDR2 YFSETQ. The CDR3 runs to 15 residues. The CDR3, as DNA: TGCGCCAGCAGCCCAGATTCCGGGGGAACCTACGAGCAGTACTTC. Protein: CASSPDSGGTYEQYF.

Turning to this clonotype: A read error may produce the germline difference seen at one junction end. This chain links TRBV28 with TRBJ2-1; weak D call: TRBD2 (6 bases). Looked up from germline, CDR1 is MDHEN and CDR2 is SYDVKM. The CDR3 spans 12 residues. CDR3 sequence: CASSRTNNEQFF. As DNA, the CDR3 is TGTGCCAGCAGTCGGACTAATAATGAGCAATTCTTC. Variable domain in full (rest from reference TRBV28 and TRBJ2-1): DVKVTQSSRYLVKRTGEKVFLECVQDMDHENMFWYRQDPGLGLRLIYFSYDVKMKEKGDIPEGYSVSREKKERFSLILESASTNQTSMYLCASSRTNNEQFFGPGTRLTVL.

This clonotype was counted between two and nine times. This chain joins TRBV7-2 and TRBJ1-4; D unclear. The CDR3 sequence is 14 residues long. Per germline, CDR1 SGHTA and CDR2 FQGNSA. V lost 5 bases, J lost 7 bases, and 14 bases lay in between. The CDR3 coding sequence is TGTGCCAGCAGCCCAAGCCACGGGGTTGAAAAACTGTTTTTT. This sequence encodes CASSPSHGVEKLFF.

This clonotype was seen a few times. The CDR3 nucleotides are TGTGCCAGCAGAATTACAGGGAGCTACGAGCAGTACTTC. Translating it yields CASRITGSYEQYF. This chain uses TRBV7-2 with TRBJ2-7, with a weak D call TRBD1 (6 bases). The V end was cut by 6 bases, the J end by 3 bases, with 12 bases between. CDR3 length equals 13 residues. The germline V gene has CDR1 SGHTA and CDR2 FQGNSA.

V usage is TRBV19 and J usage is TRBJ2-7; 8 positions match TRBD2. Germline assignment: CDR1 LNHDA and CDR2 SQIVND (reference sequence). With V trimmed by 4 bases and J by 2 bases, 7 bases remained unmatched. There are 15 residues in the CDR3. The CDR3 coding sequence is TGTGCCAGTAGTACCCTGACTAGCGTACCCTACGAGCAGTACTTC. The encoded protein is CASSTLTSVPYEQYF.

This clonotype was recorded many times. The chain combines TRBV11-2 with TRBJ2-5; D not certain. The germline V gene encodes CDR1 SGHAT and CDR2 FQNNGV. The V end lost 2 bases, the J end lost 2 bases, and 18 bases lay between the germline ends. The CDR3 contains 17 residues. The CDR3 nucleotides read TGTGCCAGCAGCTTAATTTTTGAGTTCACGAGACAAGAGACCCAGTACTTC. It yields the protein CASSLIFEFTRQETQYF.

Ten or more counts support this clonotype. This chain connects TRBV11-2 to TRBJ1-2, with D perhaps TRBD1 (5 bases). Trimming took 1 base from V and 6 from J, leaving 9 bases between them. Germline V gene data show CDR1 as SGHAT and CDR2 as FQNNGV. This CDR3 is built from 13 residues. The CDR3 coding sequence is TGTGCCAGCAGCTTAGCCGGGGGAAATGGCTACACCTTC. This translates into CASSLAGGNGYTF.

This clonotype was found many times. This chain uses TRBV2 with TRBJ1-6, with D possibly TRBD1 on 5 matching bases. CDR1 is SNHLY and CDR2 is FYNNEI in the germline V gene. CDR3 size: 14 residues. The V end was cut by 2 bases, the J end by 10 bases, with 12 bases between. The DNA for the CDR3 is TGTGCCAGCAGTGAAAGGCAGGGAGGCTCACCCCTCCACTTT. Encoded protein: CASSERQGGSPLHF. Together with reference TRBV2 and TRBJ1-6, the CDR3 gives the full variable domain: EPEVTQTPSHQVTQMGQEVILRCVPISNHLYFYWYRQILGQKVEFLVSFYNNEISEKSEIFDDQFSVERPDGSNFTLKIRSTKLEDSAMYFCASSERQGGSPLHFGNGTRLTVT.

This clonotype was seen more than once but under ten times. The V call is TRBV9, the J call TRBJ1-2; TRBD1 is a possible D gene (6 bases). V shed 3 bases and J shed 10 bases, with 7 bases lying between them. The CDR3 is 10 amino acids. Germline CDR1 reads SGDLS; CDR2 reads YYNGEE. The CDR3 region is CASSGQAYTF. In nucleotides, the CDR3 is TGTGCCAGCAGCGGACAGGCCTACACCTTC. The variable domain in full, with the rest retrieved from reference TRBV9 and TRBJ1-2, is DSGVTQTPKHLITATGQRVTLRCSPRSGDLSVYWYQQSLDQGLQFLIQYYNGEERAKGNILERFSAQQFPDLHSELNLSSLELGDSALYFCASSGQAYTFGSGTRLTVV.

This clonotype showed up just a few times. The J gene is TRBJ2-1, the V gene TRBV9; tentatively, D is TRBD2 (6 bases). This CDR3 spans 14 amino acids. The germline gives CDR1 SGDLS, CDR2 YYNGEE. V dropped 3 bases and J dropped 9 bases, with 16 bases sitting between them. The chain's CDR3 is CASSARPGEGEQFF. In DNA, the CDR3 is TGTGCCAGCAGCGCGCGGCCGGGGGAAGGTGAGCAGTTCTTC.

There are many counts of this clonotype. The chain's CDR3 is CASSLSRGEGGYTF. The CDR3 DNA follows: TGTGCCAGCAGCCTTTCCAGGGGGGAGGGTGGCTACACCTTC. The chain carries TRBV7-2 and TRBJ1-2; TRBD1 matches at 7 bases. V shed 5 bases and J 7 bases; nucleotides not matched to a gene: 10. The CDR3 sequence is 14 residues long. The germline V gene has CDR1 SGHTA and CDR2 FQGNSA. Complete variable domain (other parts from reference TRBV7-2 and TRBJ1-2): GAGVSQSPSNKVTEKGKDVELRCDPISGHTALYWYRQSLGQGLEFLIYFQGNSAPDKSGLPSDRFSAERTGGSVSTLTIQRTQQEDSAVYLCASSLSRGEGGYTFGSGTRLTVV.

This sequence joins TRBV29-1 and TRBJ2-4; D remains ambiguous. The CDR3 length is 15 residues. Germline lookup yields CDR1 SQVTM and CDR2 ANQGSEA. The V gene lost 3 bases and the J gene lost 1 base, with 13 bases spanning the gap. This CDR3 reads CSVEFRVGAKNIQYF. CDR3 bases: TGCAGCGTTGAGTTTCGGGTGGGGGCCAAAAACATTCAGTACTTC.

V gene TRBV19 combines with J gene TRBJ2-1; D call uncertain. CDR1 and CDR2 from the germline V gene are LNHDA and SQIVND (reference sequence). This CDR3 region has 14 residues. V lost 3 bases and J lost 1, with 7 bases in between. The CDR3 here is CASSIGVSYNEQFF. Here the CDR3 DNA reads TGTGCCAGTAGTATTGGGGTTTCCTACAATGAGCAGTTCTTC.

This chain connects TRBV19 to TRBJ1-2; the match to TRBD1 covers 8 bases. V was pared by 7 bases and J by 2 bases, with 6 bases of the junction left unmatched. From germline, CDR1 is LNHDA and CDR2 SQIVND (reference sequence). The CDR3 runs 14 residues. The CDR3 nucleotides are TGTGCCAGTACCCCGTGGACAGGGAACTATGGCTACACCTTC. Translated: CASTPWTGNYGYTF.

This clonotype was seen ten or more times. At one end the junction does not follow the germline gene, possibly because of a read error. The chain is built from TRBV5-1 and TRBJ1-1; 8 bases fit TRBD1. This CDR3 has 14 amino acids. The germline V gene has CDR1 SGHRS and CDR2 YFSETQ. The CDR3 region is CASSFGQGNTEAFF. The CDR3 DNA sequence: TGTGCCAGCAGCTTTGGACAGGGGAACACTGAAGCTTTCTTT.

The sample holds a few counts of this clonotype. The chain joins TRBV7-9 to TRBJ1-2; 7 bases fit TRBD1. The CDR3 extends over 13 amino acids. Trimming took 3 bases from V and 4 from J; bases not matched to a gene: 2. Germline lookup yields CDR1 SEHNR and CDR2 FQNEAQ (reference sequence). The CDR3, as DNA: TGTGCCAGCAGCTTTGGACAGGCCTATGGCTACACCTTC. Translation: CASSFGQAYGYTF.